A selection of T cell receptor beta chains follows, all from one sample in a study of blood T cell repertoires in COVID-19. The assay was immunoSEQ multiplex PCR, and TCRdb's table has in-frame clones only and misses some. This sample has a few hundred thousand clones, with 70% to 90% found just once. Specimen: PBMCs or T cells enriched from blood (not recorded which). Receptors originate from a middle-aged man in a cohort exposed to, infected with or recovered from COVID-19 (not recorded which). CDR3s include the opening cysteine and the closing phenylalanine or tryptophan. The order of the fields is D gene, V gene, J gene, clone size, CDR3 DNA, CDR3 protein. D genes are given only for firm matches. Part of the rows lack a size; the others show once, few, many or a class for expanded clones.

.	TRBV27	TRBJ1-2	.	TGTGCCAGCATGGGCAGAAACATTGGCTACACCTTC	CASMGRNIGYTF
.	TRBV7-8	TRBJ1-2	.	TGTGCCAGCAGCTTAGGCATAGGGGGTGGCTACACCTTC	CASSLGIGGGYTF
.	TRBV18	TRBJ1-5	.	TGTGCCAGCTCACCAGATGGGGGGGGAGTCAATCAGCCCCAGCATTTT	CASSPDGGGVNQPQHF
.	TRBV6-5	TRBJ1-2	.	TGTGCCAGCAGTTACCAGGAGGGCAGGGATGGCTACACCTTC	CASSYQEGRDGYTF
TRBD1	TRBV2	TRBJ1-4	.	TGTGCCAGTACCCGGGACAGCTACAATGAAAAACTGTTTTTT	CASTRDSYNEKLFF
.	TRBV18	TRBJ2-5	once	TGTGCCAGCTCACCATCCCCGAACAAAGAGACCCAGTACTTC	CASSPSPNKETQYF
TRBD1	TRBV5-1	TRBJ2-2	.	TGCGCCAGTGCACAGGGGACCGGGGAGCTGTTTTTT	CASAQGTGELFF
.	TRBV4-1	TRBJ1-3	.	TGCGCCAGCAGCCAAGTCCAGCCCCGGGGGAACACCATATATTTT	CASSQVQPRGNTIYF
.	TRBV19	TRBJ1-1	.	TGTGCCAGTAGTATAAAGGGTAGGGGCACTGAAGCTTTCTTT	CASSIKGRGTEAFF
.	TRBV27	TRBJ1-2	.	TGTGCCAGCAGTTTCGACGGAGGGTATGGCTACACCTTC	CASSFDGGYGYTF
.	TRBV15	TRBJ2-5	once	TGTGCCACCAGCAGAGATCGGGTGGCCAGGGGACAAGAGACCCAGTACTTC	CATSRDRVARGQETQYF
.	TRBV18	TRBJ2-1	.	TGTGCCAGCTCGTTACCCAGGGTGAGCTCCTACAATGAGCAGTTCTTC	CASSLPRVSSYNEQFF
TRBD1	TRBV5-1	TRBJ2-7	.	TGCGCCAGCAGCGCGGGACAGGGGGTCTACGAGCAGTACTTC	CASSAGQGVYEQYF
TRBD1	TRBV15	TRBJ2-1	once	TGTGCCACCGGGACAGATCATTACAATGAGCAGTTCTTC	CATGTDHYNEQFF
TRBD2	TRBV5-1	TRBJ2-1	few	TGCGCCAGCAGCTCCCCCCAGGGTAGCGGGCGGGGGAATGAGCAGTTCTTC	CASSSPQGSGRGNEQFF
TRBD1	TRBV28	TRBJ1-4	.	TGTGCCGGGGGACAGGGTGCAACTAATGAAAAACTGTTTTTT	CAGGQGATNEKLFF
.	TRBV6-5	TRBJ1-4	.	TGTGCCAGCACCTCAGGGATTAATGAAAAACTGTTTTTT	CASTSGINEKLFF
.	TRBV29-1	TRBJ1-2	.	TGCTCCGGCGGGGGGCTTAACTATGGCTACACCTTC	CSGGGLNYGYTF
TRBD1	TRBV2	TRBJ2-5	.	TGTGCCAGCAGTGCGGGGACAGGGGTAGAGACCCAGTACTTC	CASSAGTGVETQYF
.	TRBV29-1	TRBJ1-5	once	TGCAGCGTTGAAGAAGGGGGGGGTCAGCCCCAGCATTTT	CSVEEGGGQPQHF
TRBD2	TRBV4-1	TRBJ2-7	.	TGCGCCAGCAGCCTTACCATAGCGGGAGGGGGTTCCTACGAGCAGTACTTC	CASSLTIAGGGSYEQYF
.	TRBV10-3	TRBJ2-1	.	TGTGCCATCAAAGCGCGTGACAATGAGCAGTTCTTC	CAIKARDNEQFF
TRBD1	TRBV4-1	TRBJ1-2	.	TGCGCCAGCAGCCGTCCCGGGACAGGGGAGGGCTACACCTTC	CASSRPGTGEGYTF
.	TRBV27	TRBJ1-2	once	TGTGCCAGCAGTTTAAATTCAGACTATGGCTACACCTTC	CASSLNSDYGYTF
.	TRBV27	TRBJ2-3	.	TGTGCCAGCAGTCTGACAGGCCCAGATACGCAGTATTTT	CASSLTGPDTQYF
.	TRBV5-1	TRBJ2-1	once	TGCGCCAGCAGCCTCACCGACAGGGCCCGACTAGGTATTGTTAATGAGCAGTTCTTC	CASSLTDRARLGIVNEQFF
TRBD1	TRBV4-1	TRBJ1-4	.	TGCGCCAGCAGCCAGCGTCAGGGGGCGATTAATGAAAAACTGTTTTTT	CASSQRQGAINEKLFF
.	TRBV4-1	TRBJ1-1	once	TGCGCCAGCAGCCAAAGGGGCTTAAACACTGAAGCTTTCTTT	CASSQRGLNTEAFF
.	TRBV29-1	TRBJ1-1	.	TGCAGCGTTGGAGACGGGTTCGGGAACACTGAAGCTTTCTTT	CSVGDGFGNTEAFF
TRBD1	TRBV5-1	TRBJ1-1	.	TGCGCCAGCAGCTCCCGACAGGGGGCGGTCACTGAAGCTTTCTTT	CASSSRQGAVTEAFF
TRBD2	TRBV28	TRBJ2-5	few	TGTGCCAGCGGGAGCGGGAGGCGGGAGACCCAGTACTTC	CASGSGRRETQYF
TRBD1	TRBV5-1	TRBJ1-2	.	TGCGCCAGCAGCTTCCTACAGGGGAACTATGGCTACACCTTC	CASSFLQGNYGYTF
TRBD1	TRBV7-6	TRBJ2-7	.	TGTGCCAGCAGCTTACGGACAGGGCTGGACTACGAGCAGTACTTC	CASSLRTGLDYEQYF
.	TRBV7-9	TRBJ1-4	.	TGTGCCAGCAGCAGAGACAGTACTGTTGACGAAAAACTGTTTTTT	CASSRDSTVDEKLFF
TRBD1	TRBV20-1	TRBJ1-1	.	TGCAGTGCTAGTCGGGACAGACACATGAACACTGAAGCTTTCTTT	CSASRDRHMNTEAFF
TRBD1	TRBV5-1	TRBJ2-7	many	TGCGCCAGCAGCTCAGGCGACAGGGCGGTGAGGAGAGTCCGCGAGCAGTACTTC	CASSSGDRAVRRVREQYF
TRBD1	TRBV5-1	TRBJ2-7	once	TGCGCCAGCAGCTTGGGAGGGACAGGGGCCTACTACGAGCAGTACTTC	CASSLGGTGAYYEQYF